This T cell receptor beta chain came from a study of OX40 agonist ivuxolimab in advanced cancers. Study-level background: Ivuxolimab was an agonistic, fully human IgG2 monoclonal antibody directed against OX40 (CD134), a costimulatory receptor. Intravenous ivuxolimab was administered to patients every 2 weeks at six dose levels: 0.01, 0.1, 0.3, 1.5, 3 and 10 mg/kg. Among the roughly 50 dose-escalation patients, roughly 20 had hepatocellular carcinoma, roughly 15 melanoma, 9 renal cell carcinoma and 9 head and neck cancer. In the dose-escalation cohort, roughly 80% of patients were male, and the mean age was approximately 55 years, with a range of roughly 20 to 80. Prior anti-PD-1, anti-PD-L1 or anti-CTLA-4 therapy was permitted, and 40% to 50% of dose-escalation patients had received checkpoint inhibitors. Partial responses were achieved by three dose-escalation patients, of whom one had hepatocellular carcinoma and two had cutaneous melanoma. The point of sequencing TCRbeta in the periphery was to test whether ivuxolimab changed TCR sequence diversity and drove clonal T-cell expansion. The monotherapy dose-escalation portion (N ≈ 52 patients) of the phase I ivuxolimab trial is reported in the paper. General conclusions and limits of the study: In partial responders in the 0.1-3.0 mg/kg groups, normalized peripheral clonal expansion was found to be among the lowest, especially among CD8+ T cells. Low levels of normalized T-cell clonal expansion were also seen in some patients who did not respond. The antigen specificity of the clonally expanded peripheral T cells was not determined. At doses from 0.1 to 3.0 mg/kg, clonal expansion was seen in both CD4+ and CD8+ blood T cells between baseline and week 6. After ivuxolimab, expanded clones were on average more numerous among CD8+ T cells than among CD4+ T cells.

Of note for this clone: Its target antigen remains unknown. Per-base qualities were not stored, and no clone one base away is much larger.

The trial excluded patients who had a history of autoimmune disease or who were on systemic immunosuppression. Peripheral blood for TCR sequencing was collected from all dose cohorts at baseline, on cycle 4 day 1, and on cycle 7 day 1. The samples were drawn from a first-in-human, open-label, multicenter phase I dose-escalation trial of ivuxolimab. Adults with locally advanced or metastatic head and neck squamous cell, hepatocellular, melanoma or renal cell carcinoma were enrolled in the trial. Before TCR sequencing, CD4+ and CD8+ T cells were separately sorted from peripheral blood. Per the germline V gene (reference sequence), LNHDA is the CDR1 and SQIVND is the CDR2. V loses 3 bases of germline sequence and J loses 6 bases, and the interval between the two ends is 18 bases. Reading from cysteine to phenylalanine, the CDR3 counts 16 amino acids. Just CDR3 DNA is preserved here, 48 bases in frame from base 1.

To sequence the TCRbeta CDR3 region, genomic DNA was isolated from the sorted cells. The immunoSEQ Assay was used to sequence the TCRbeta CDR3 regions. Not all clones reach the TCRdb copy of this immuneACCESS table, which keeps in-frame sequences only. Checked studies attribute under half of the gap to unresolved V genes and leave the rest unexplained. For this sample there are fewer than 65,000 clones; 82% appear just once. The top ten clonotypes cover more than 3.5% of the sample. The sample consisted of CD4+ or CD8+ T cells sorted from blood, taken in a trial of the OX40 agonist ivuxolimab. This TCR derives from an adult with an advanced solid tumor such as melanoma, head and neck, liver or kidney cancer. Here the chain combines TRBV19 and TRBJ1-5; no D segment can be confidently identified. The DNA is as follows: TGTGCCAGTAGTATCCCCCGAACGGGTCCAGGTCAGCCCCAGCATTTT. This translates into CASSIPRTGPGQPQHF.